One sample yielded the 14 T cell receptor beta chains listed below, sequenced in a study of CD8+CD57+ T cells in acquired aplastic anemia. Before being chosen for sequencing, patients had shown CD8+CD57+ cell expansion by flow cytometry. Genomic DNA templated the TCR beta VDJ and CDR3 profiling. TCRdb independently ran MiXCR on the reads; one entry per CDR3 protein. The sample records more than 150,000 distinct CDR3 sequences, roughly 50% being singletons. Sequenced input: sorted CD4+, CD8+, or CD8+CD57+ T cells (not recorded which) from PBMCs. Receptors originate from a human donor with aplastic anemia.

This clonotype has more than one count but fewer than ten. V usage is TRBV24-1 and J usage is TRBJ2-7; 12 bases agree with TRBD2. V shed 4 bases and J 5 bases; nucleotides not matched to a gene: 8. Germline V gene lookup returns CDR1 KGHDR and CDR2 SFDVKD. The length of the CDR3 is 16 residues. CDR3 sequence: CATSDSPTSGRDEQYF. In DNA, the CDR3 is TGTGCCACCAGTGACTCCCCGACTAGCGGGAGAGACGAGCAGTACTTC.

Of note for this clonotype: Possible read error: a much larger clone is one base away. The rearrangement uses TRBV11-2 and TRBJ2-1, with 9 bases aligning to TRBD2. The J segment lost 8 bases and the V segment lost 5 bases, leaving 4 bases of the junction unmatched. Germline values: CDR1 SGHAT, CDR2 FQNNGV. This CDR3 region has 13 residues. CDR3 residues: CASSPGTSHEQFF. CDR3 bases: TGTGCCAGCAGCCCCGGGACTAGCCATGAGCAGTTCTTC.

This clonotype was counted many times. The chain is built from TRBV4-1 and TRBJ1-2, with 10 bases lining up with TRBD1. J gave up 8 bases and V 2 bases, and 5 bases lay outside the gene matches. Germline V CDR1 and CDR2: MGHRA, YSYEKL. The CDR3 runs 14 residues. The CDR3 bases are TGCGCCAGCAGCCAACCGACAGGGGGCGAGGGCTACACCTTC. The encoded protein is CASSQPTGGEGYTF.

This clonotype showed up many times. This chain uses TRBV5-4 with TRBJ2-6; TRBD1 aligns across 7 bases. This CDR3 has 17 amino acids. Germline V gene lookup returns CDR1 SGHNT and CDR2 YYREEE (reference sequence). The V gene end was trimmed by 2 bases and the J gene end by 2 bases; junction bases not matched to a gene: 7. The CDR3, as DNA: TGTGCCAGCAGCTTCCGACAGGGAAAGACTGGGGCCAACGTCCTGACTTTC. It encodes CASSFRQGKTGANVLTF.

The rearrangement joins TRBV10-1 to TRBJ1-1, with no clear D. CDR1 is WNHNN and CDR2 is SYGVQD in the germline V gene (reference sequence). The CDR3 is 11 residues long. Trimming removed 4 bases from V and 11 bases from J, with 11 bases in between. Written as DNA, the CDR3 is TGCGCCAGCAGTGGTTGGGTTCGGGCTTTCTTT. Protein sequence: CASSGWVRAFF.

This clonotype occurred a few times. CDR3 in DNA: TGTGCCAGTAGTTGGCAGCGGGACAGGGGCAACACTGAAGCTTTCTTT. Its protein is CASSWQRDRGNTEAFF. This chain joins TRBV19 and TRBJ1-1; 10 nucleotides align to TRBD1. The CDR3 contains 16 residues. With V trimmed by 5 bases and J by 2 bases, 8 bases remained unmatched. CDR1 and CDR2 from the germline V gene are LNHDA and SQIVND (reference sequence).

This clonotype was seen many times. The rearrangement links TRBV5-1 to TRBJ2-3; D perhaps matches TRBD1 (5 bases). V was cut by 5 bases and J by 4 bases, with 14 bases left in between. The germline V gene encodes CDR1 SGHRS and CDR2 YFSETQ. This CDR3 has 14 amino acids. The CDR3 sequence: CASRDRQGSDTQYF. The CDR3 DNA sequence: TGCGCCAGCAGAGATCGGCAGGGTTCAGATACGCAGTATTTT.

The J gene is TRBJ2-1, the V gene TRBV24-1; 10 positions match TRBD2. There are 13 residues in the CDR3. The V segment lost 9 bases and the J segment 7 bases; nucleotides outside the gene matches: 5. Germline CDR1 is KGHDR and CDR2 is SFDVKD. DNA of the CDR3: TGTGCCACCGGCGGGACTAGCGCAAATGAGCAGTTCTTC. It yields the protein CATGGTSANEQFF.

Only a few counts were recorded for this clonotype. This sequence joins TRBV6-1 and TRBJ2-2; 10 positions agree with TRBD2. From germline, CDR1 is MNHNS and CDR2 SASEGT. With V trimmed by 2 bases and J by 5 bases, 11 bases remained unmatched. CDR3 length: 18 amino acids. The CDR3 DNA reads as TGTGCCAGCAGTGAACAACTAGCGGGGCCTCGGTGGACCGGGGAGCTGTTTTTT. It codes for CASSEQLAGPRWTGELFF.

This clonotype was detected ten times or more. The J gene is TRBJ2-5, the V gene TRBV7-9; 13 bases match TRBD2. The CDR3 has 17 residues. J was trimmed by 2 bases and V by 2 bases; bases with no gene match: 5. Germline values: CDR1 SEHNR, CDR2 FQNEAQ (reference sequence). The chain's CDR3 is CASSLRLAGGIQETQYF. DNA for the CDR3: TGTGCCAGCAGCTTACGACTAGCGGGGGGAATACAAGAGACCCAGTACTTC.

This clonotype was seen a handful of times. The CDR3 spells CATRGNTEAFF. CDR3 sequence (DNA): TGTGCCACCCGCGGGAACACTGAAGCTTTCTTT. The chain has TRBV15 and TRBJ1-1; D gene uncertain. The germline V gene encodes CDR1 LNHNV and CDR2 YYDKDF (reference sequence). The V and J ends lost 8 bases and 1 base respectively, with 5 bases between them. The CDR3 extends over 11 amino acids.

This clonotype was found many times. This chain connects TRBV7-9 to TRBJ2-1, with 11 bases fitting TRBD2. Per germline, CDR1 SEHNR and CDR2 FQNEAQ (reference sequence). The length of the CDR3 is 15 residues. V trimming: 5 bases; J trimming: 10 bases; junction bases outside the gene matches: 10. The CDR3 nucleotides read TGTGCCAGCAGCCCGGGGACTAGCGGAGGCCGGGAGCAGTTCTTC. Translation: CASSPGTSGGREQFF.

The V gene is TRBV7-7, the J gene TRBJ1-5, with TRBD1 as a possible D gene (5 bases). The CDR3 runs 11 residues. Germline V lookup: CDR1 SSHAT, CDR2 FNYEAQ (reference sequence). CDR3 nucleotide sequence: TGTGCTAGGGGTGTCGATCAGCCCCAGCATTTT. This encodes CARGVDQPQHF.

The sample holds one count of this clonotype. The CDR3: CSARVGSSLEPQHF. CDR3 coding DNA: TGCAGTGCTAGGGTCGGGTCTTCCCTGGAGCCCCAGCATTTT. The chain carries TRBV20-1 and TRBJ1-5; D is unresolved. V lost 3 bases, J lost 8 bases, and 17 bases lay in between. CDR3 size: 14 residues. Germline lookup yields CDR1 DFQATT and CDR2 SNEGSKA (reference sequence).